The T cell receptor (beta chain) under discussion was sequenced for a study of blood T cell repertoires in COVID-19 (dated by TCRdb to the early 2020s). At the level of the whole study: Collaborator samples came from the United States, Italy and Spain and covered acute and convalescent phases of COVID-19. Where available, HLA class I and class II types were taken from metadata supplied by the sample provider and were not determined by assay-based typing. The repertoires were released in a freely available public database meant as a resource for research on the immune response to SARS-CoV-2. Deeply sampled blood TCRbeta repertoires from subjects exposed to, actively infected with, or recovered from COVID-19 were included in the dataset. The material from the prospective study consisted of cDNA or gDNA derived from T cells, B-cell-depleted T cells, or PBMCs. Samples were obtained from the ongoing ImmuneRACE study (first 160 participants) and from over 1,000 subjects provided by 6 global collaborators. A de-identified subject ID, COVID-19 status, age in years and sex were almost always included in the sample metadata. The paper's findings and limits, for the study overall: How much clinical and demographic metadata was included differed by source and by participant, and the metadata was provided uncurated.

From a lookup of the germline V gene (reference sequence), CDR1 and CDR2 are SEHNR and FQNEAQ. Inclusive of the bounding cysteine and phenylalanine, the CDR3 is 14 residues long. Only the CDR3 part of the read is kept: 42 bases, read in frame from the first base. V trim: 6 bases; J trim: 7 bases; unmatched bases: 4. TCRbeta CDR3 regions were amplified from genomic DNA using the immunoSEQ Assay, a bias-controlled multiplex PCR. The source study handled its data this way. Within the assay, amplification of reference gene primers was used to estimate how many nucleated cells each sample contained. To quantify the absolute abundance of each unique TCRbeta CDR3 rearrangement, sequence reads were collapsed and filtered. Productive Simpson clonality was computed per sample as the square root of Simpson's diversity index over productive rearrangements. TCRdb limited this immuneACCESS table to in-frame rearrangements with V and J called. A share of clones is missing; checked studies link under half to unresolved V genes, and the rest is unexplained. V and J calls and clone size are copied from that table; D and trimming were computed from the DNA. The sample data list about 160,000 clones, and approximately 80% of these were observed just once. The top ten constitute roughly 8% of the sample.

Whole blood was collected in K2EDTA tubes by collaborating institutions according to the institutions' own protocols. Collaborator samples were shipped for TCRbeta analysis as frozen whole blood, isolated PBMCs, or DNA extracted from either sample type. Note on this clone: The antigen this receptor binds is unknown. No base-level quality is on record; no much larger clone is a single base apart.

Specimen: peripheral blood. The sequence came from a man aged 55 to 70 with acute or convalescent COVID-19. The chain is encoded by TRBV7-9 joined to TRBJ1-6, with 9 junctional bases fitting TRBD1. The DNA sequence is as follows: TGTGCCAGCAGAGGACAGGGGAAGAATTCACCCCTCCACTTT. The translation is CASRGQGKNSPLHF.